These T cell receptor beta chains were read from a single sample in a study of cytomegalovirus exposure and HLA in healthy donors. Sequencing was performed with immunoSEQ multiplex PCR; in TCRdb, only in-frame clones are kept and a portion is missing. The profile shows roughly 150,000 clones, roughly 85% of them singletons. Sequences were obtained from PBMCs. The source is a woman aged 18-29 years in good health and CMV-seronegative. The CDR3 runs from the conserved cysteine through the conserved F or W. The D gene is left open where the match is weak. A row's size may be missing; if present it is once, few, many or a size class.

clone size,V gene,J gene,D gene,CDR3 length,CDR3 DNA,CDR3 protein
-,TRBV5-5,TRBJ2-3,-,13,TGTGCCAGCAGCTTGGCGGGGGCAGATACGCAGTATTTT,CASSLAGADTQYF
-,TRBV5-6,TRBJ2-7,-,13,TGTGCCAGCAGTCGGGTCTTCGCCTACGAGCAGTACTTC,CASSRVFAYEQYF
-,TRBV4-1,TRBJ1-5,TRBD1,14,TGCGCCAGCAGCCAAGACAGGGGGGATCAGCCCCAGCATTTT,CASSQDRGDQPQHF
-,TRBV5-1,TRBJ2-5,TRBD2,13,TGCGCCAGCAGGACGGGACTAGAGGAGACCCAGTACTTC,CASRTGLEETQYF
-,TRBV27,TRBJ1-2,TRBD1,14,TGTGCCAGCAGTTCCCAGGGGGCAACCTATGGCTACACCTTC,CASSSQGATYGYTF
once,TRBV7-9,TRBJ1-2,TRBD1,16,TGTGCCAGCAGCTTGGGTACAGGGGGAGGTTTTCGAGGCTACACCTTC,CASSLGTGGGFRGYTF
-,TRBV18,TRBJ2-3,-,12,TGTGCCAGCTCACCACGGCCAGATACGCAGTATTTT,CASSPRPDTQYF
-,TRBV7-2,TRBJ2-3,-,16,TGTGCCAGCAGCTTAGGGGCCCGTGGGAGCACAGATACGCAGTATTTT,CASSLGARGSTDTQYF
-,TRBV10-3,TRBJ2-3,TRBD2,15,TGTGCCATCAGGCAAATAGCGGGGGGCACAGATACGCAGTATTTT,CAIRQIAGGTDTQYF
-,TRBV28,TRBJ1-1,-,15,TGTGCCAGCAGCCCCCGGGGGGTTGTGGGCACTGAAGCTTTCTTT,CASSPRGVVGTEAFF
-,TRBV2,TRBJ1-5,-,12,TGTGCCAGCAGTGAGAGGGTCTGGGCCCAGCATTTT,CASSERVWAQHF
-,TRBV28,TRBJ1-6,-,17,TGTGCCAGCAGTTCCTCCTGGCTTAGGGGGGGTTTGTCACCCCTCCACTTT,CASSSSWLRGGLSPLHF
-,TRBV6-5,TRBJ2-2,TRBD1,14,TGTGCCAGCAGTTACCTGACAGGGTCCGGGGAGCTGTTTTTT,CASSYLTGSGELFF
-,TRBV7-7,TRBJ2-1,TRBD2,17,TGTGCCAGCAGCTTACGGCTAGCGGGGGGCCCAGGGAATGAGCAGTTCTTC,CASSLRLAGGPGNEQFF
few,TRBV5-8,TRBJ2-7,-,17,TGTGCCAGCAGCCCGGACTCTCGGTCGTGGAGTGGCCACGAGCAGTACTTC,CASSPDSRSWSGHEQYF
-,TRBV15,TRBJ1-5,-,16,TGTGCCACCAGCCCGCCGGGAAAGGGTCGCAATCAGCCCCAGCATTTT,CATSPPGKGRNQPQHF
few,TRBV28,TRBJ1-2,TRBD1,15,TGTGCCAGCAGTGCCCCTGGACAGGGCGGCTATGGCTACACCTTC,CASSAPGQGGYGYTF
-,TRBV4-3,TRBJ2-2,TRBD2,16,TGCGCCAGCAGCGCCGGTATAGGGGAGGGCACCGGGGAGCTGTTTTTT,CASSAGIGEGTGELFF
-,TRBV28,TRBJ2-3,TRBD1,16,TGTGCCAGCAGTAGGTGGGGGACAGGGGCCACAGATACGCAGTATTTT,CASSRWGTGATDTQYF
-,TRBV6-1,TRBJ1-6,-,15,TGTGCCAGCGACATACGCGGAGGTTATAATTCACCCCTCCACTTT,CASDIRGGYNSPLHF
once,TRBV27,TRBJ2-7,TRBD2,18,TGTGCCAGCAGTTTTCGGACTAGCGGGAGGGGACGGTTCTACGAGCAGTACTTC,CASSFRTSGRGRFYEQYF
-,TRBV5-4,TRBJ2-5,TRBD1,15,TGTGCCAGCAGCCGGGACAGGCCAACCCAAGAGACCCAGTACTTC,CASSRDRPTQETQYF
-,TRBV5-1,TRBJ2-3,-,13,TGCGCCAGCAGCCCCGGGATCACAGATACGCAGTATTTT,CASSPGITDTQYF
-,TRBV9,TRBJ2-5,-,13,TGTGCCAGCAACAATCGACAGCAAGAGACCCAGTACTTC,CASNNRQQETQYF
once,TRBV2,TRBJ1-4,TRBD1,13,TGTGCCAGCAGTAGGGACAGGGAAGAAAAACTGTTTTTT,CASSRDREEKLFF
-,TRBV25-1,TRBJ1-4,TRBD1,13,TGTGCCAGTAGGGGACAGGAGGGTGAAAAACTGTTTTTT,CASRGQEGEKLFF
-,TRBV11-2,TRBJ2-2,TRBD1,15,TGTGCCAGCAGTACCGGGACAGGGGAAACCGGGGAGCTGTTTTTT,CASSTGTGETGELFF
-,TRBV6-1,TRBJ2-5,-,16,TGTGCCAGCAGTGAAGTTGGCAGGGAAGTGTCGGAGACCCAGTACTTC,CASSEVGREVSETQYF
few,TRBV7-7,TRBJ2-1,TRBD1,13,TGTGCCAGCGGGGACAGGGTGGGTAATGAGCAGTTCTTC,CASGDRVGNEQFF
-,TRBV2,TRBJ2-1,TRBD2,14,TGTGCCAGCAGTGGGGGGGGAGTCTCCAATGAGCAGTTCTTC,CASSGGGVSNEQFF
-,TRBV7-8,TRBJ2-1,-,12,TGTGCCAGTCTAGGGGGGGACCCTAGGAAGTTCTTC,CASLGGDPRKFF
-,TRBV9,TRBJ2-3,-,13,TGTGCCAGCAGCGGGCCGAGCACAGATACGCAGTATTTT,CASSGPSTDTQYF
-,TRBV7-6,TRBJ2-7,-,13,TGTGCCAGCAGCTCTTCACTTCGGCGGGAGCAGTACTTC,CASSSSLRREQYF